This TCR beta chain is drawn from a study of control samples from healthy donors and cancer patients. Assay used: immunoSEQ multiplex PCR; TCRdb lists only in-frame clones, some missing. Of 120,000 or so clones listed, roughly 90% are singletons. After removal of 4 bases from V and 4 bases from J, the junction contained 5 bases not matched to a gene. Germline-derived CDR1 and CDR2 are SGDLS and YYNGEE. The CDR3 is 14 residues long. The chain carries TRBV9 and TRBJ2-3; TRBD1 agrees at 8 bases. This sequence was found in a woman in her sixties or seventies with lung cancer. The material sequenced was PBMCs. In DNA, the CDR3 is TGTGCCAGCAGCAGGACAGGGTGGGCAGATACGCAGTATTTT. As protein: CASSRTGWADTQYF.